One T cell receptor (beta chain) is described in this entry. The antigen remains undetermined. With V trimmed by 3 bases and J by 3 bases, 5 bases remained unmatched. This CDR3 region has 17 residues. Germline assignment: CDR1 KGHSH and CDR2 LQKENI. Recipients boosted at about 4 weeks or about 12 weeks are pooled. These data belong to a study of T cell responses to AZD1222 COVID-19 vaccine. Broader study findings: It was only after the peak T cell response that any repertoires were sampled. Females made up more of the donors, who were largely white British, and clonal diversity may have come out too low. Regions left unmutated in variants are reportedly the target of nearly half of spike-specific TCRs.

The protocol was immunoSEQ multiplex PCR, while the TCRdb copy is restricted to in-frame clones and leaves out a portion. This repertoire shows 90,000 to 150,000 clones, approximately 90% found once; its top ten account for approximately 2.6%. This clonotype originated in an adult who received the AZD1222 COVID-19 vaccine. The source was peripheral blood, collected 28 days after the second AZD1222 dose. This chain uses TRBV18 with TRBJ2-3, with 14 bases aligning to TRBD2. The CDR3: CASSPSRLAGGTDTQYF. CDR3 coding DNA: TGTGCCAGCTCACCCTCAAGACTAGCGGGGGGGACAGATACGCAGTATTTT.